Following are 30 T cell receptor beta chains from one sample sequenced in a study of T cell responses to AZD1222 COVID-19 vaccine. This table comes from immunoSEQ multiplex PCR, and its TCRdb copy is limited to in-frame clones, with some not included. Here the sample spans 160,000 or so clones, approximately 90% being singletons. The source was peripheral blood, collected on day 0 of AZD1222 vaccination. Receptors were obtained from an adult in good health.

The V and J genes are TRBV10-3 and TRBJ2-1, with 8 positions matching TRBD2. CDR1 and CDR2 (germline): ENHRY, SYGVKD. With 0 bases clipped from V and 7 bases from J, the junction kept 8 bases outside the gene matches. This CDR3 has 16 amino acids. CDR3 protein: CAISESEAGGRNEQFF. In DNA, the CDR3 is TGTGCCATCAGTGAGTCCGAGGCGGGAGGCCGGAATGAGCAGTTCTTC.

CDR3 nucleotides: TGTGCCTGGAGTCTTGAAGACAGGGGGCTGATTAGGTATGGCTACACCTTC. This sequence encodes CAWSLEDRGLIRYGYTF. The V gene is TRBV30, the J gene TRBJ1-2, with 10 bases identical to TRBD1. CDR3 length equals 17 residues. The germline CDR1 and CDR2 sequences are GTSNPN and SVGIG (reference sequence). The ends lost 2 bases at V and 5 bases at J; junction bases unmatched: 14.

CDR3 in DNA: TGCAGTGCTAGAGGAGGAGATGGCTACACCTTC. It specifies CSARGGDGYTF. This chain joins TRBV20-1 and TRBJ1-2; D gene ambiguous. Germline assignment: CDR1 DFQATT and CDR2 SNEGSKA (reference sequence). With 1 base removed from V and 6 bases from J, the gap between germline ends came to 6 bases. The CDR3 spans 11 residues.

The gene calls are TRBV20-1 and TRBJ2-1, with no clear D. CDR1 DFQATT and CDR2 SNEGSKA come from the germline V gene (reference sequence). This CDR3 contains 12 residues. Trimming pared 3 bases from V and 8 bases from J, leaving 11 bases between. Here the CDR3 DNA reads TGCAGTGCTAGTTCTAGAAGCGATGAGCAGTTCTTC. Its protein product is CSASSRSDEQFF.

The V and J genes are TRBV28 and TRBJ1-1; D may be TRBD1 (6 bases). Germline CDR1 reads MDHEN; CDR2 reads SYDVKM. This CDR3 spans 13 amino acids. V dropped 7 bases and J dropped 3 bases, with 12 bases sitting between them. As DNA, the CDR3 is TGTGCCAGCATTGGGGCAGGGGACACTGAAGCTTTCTTT. Amino acid sequence: CASIGAGDTEAFF.

The gene calls are TRBV19 and TRBJ1-2; TRBD1 matches at 7 bases. CDR3 length equals 12 residues. Trimming took 5 bases from V and 8 from J; bases not matched to a gene: 5. The germline V gene has CDR1 LNHDA and CDR2 SQIVND (reference sequence). CDR3 nucleotides: TGTGCCAGTAGTGATAAAGGGGGCGGCTACACCTTC. This gives the protein CASSDKGGGYTF.

The chain couples TRBV12-5 to TRBJ2-3, with D uncertain. The CDR3 totals 16 residues. Trimming removed 5 bases at V and 1 base at J, with 16 bases between. Germline values: CDR1 LGHNT, CDR2 FRNRAP. CDR3 sequence (DNA): TGTGCTAGTGGTCCCCCCCCCGCCGACCGCACAGATACGCAGTATTTT. Translated: CASGPPPADRTDTQYF.

The gene calls are TRBV5-1 and TRBJ1-6; 8 bases are shared with TRBD1. V lost 4 bases, J lost 8 bases, and 5 bases stayed unmatched. This CDR3 comprises 14 residues. The germline V gene has CDR1 SGHRS and CDR2 YFSETQ. The DNA for the CDR3 is TGCGCCAGCAGCACAGCAGGGGGCTATTCACCCCTCCACTTT. Translated, it gives CASSTAGGYSPLHF. Drawing the rest from reference TRBV5-1 and TRBJ1-6, the complete variable domain is KAGVTQTPRYLIKTRGQQVTLSCSPISGHRSVSWYQQTPGQGLQFLFEYFSETQRNKGNFPGRFSGRQFSNSRSEMNVSTLELGDSALYLCASSTAGGYSPLHFGNGTRLTVT.

The chain links TRBV14 to TRBJ1-1, with 8 bases lining up with TRBD1. The germline V gene has CDR1 SGHDN and CDR2 FVKESK. Losses at the gene ends were 3 bases for V and 3 bases for J; bases not matched to a gene: 3. This CDR3 contains 14 residues. The CDR3 DNA sequence: TGTGCCAGCAGCCACCTACAGGGGGACACTGAAGCTTTCTTT. Protein sequence: CASSHLQGDTEAFF.

V and J are TRBV5-5 and TRBJ1-1, with D possibly TRBD1 on 6 matching bases. Germline CDR1 and CDR2: SGHKS and YYEKEE (reference sequence). Trimming left V 3 bases short and J 2 bases short, with 11 bases between. The CDR3 consists of 14 residues. The CDR3 loop is CASSWNRANTEAFF. Here the CDR3 DNA reads TGTGCCAGCAGCTGGAACAGGGCTAACACTGAAGCTTTCTTT.

The chain recombines TRBV10-2 with TRBJ1-5, with 10 bases lining up with TRBD1. Germline lookup yields CDR1 WSHSY and CDR2 SAAADI. After removal of 3 bases from V and 7 bases from J, the junction contained 6 bases not matched to a gene. This CDR3 comprises 15 residues. In DNA, the CDR3 is TGCGCCAGCAGTGACGGGACAGGGGAAAGACAGCCCCAGCATTTT. Protein product: CASSDGTGERQPQHF.

This chain connects TRBV6-2 or TRBV6-3 to TRBJ2-7; D possibly corresponds to TRBD2 (6 bases). The CDR3 contains 11 residues. Trimming took off 5 bases at V and 7 bases at J, with 9 bases between the two ends. Looked up from germline, CDR1 is MNHEY and CDR2 is SVGEGT. Written as DNA, the CDR3 is TGTGCCAGCAGTCGCGGGATGGAGCAGTACTTC. It codes for CASSRGMEQYF.

This rearrangement joins TRBV9 to TRBJ2-3, with D unresolved. The germline gives CDR1 SGDLS, CDR2 YYNGEE. The CDR3 extends over 14 amino acids. V dropped 3 bases and J dropped 2 bases, with 10 bases sitting between them. The CDR3 sequence is CASSAPHHTDTQYF. The CDR3 nucleotides are TGTGCCAGCAGCGCCCCCCACCACACAGATACGCAGTATTTT.

This rearrangement joins TRBV2 to TRBJ1-2; D is unclear. The germline V gene has CDR1 SNHLY and CDR2 FYNNEI. The CDR3 is 13 residues long. V lost 4 bases and J lost 8, with 14 bases in between. In DNA form, the CDR3 reads TGTGCCAGCAGTGTTCTCTTGTCGGGAGGCTACACCTTC. Translating it yields CASSVLLSGGYTF.

The V gene is TRBV5-1, the J gene TRBJ2-1; D tentatively reads TRBD1 or TRBD2 (7 bases each). The V end lost 0 bases, the J end lost 8 bases, and 12 bases lay between the germline ends. CDR1 and CDR2 (germline): SGHRS, YFSETQ. There are 14 residues in the CDR3. CDR3 sequence reads: CASSLGQGGDEQFF. The CDR3 DNA sequence: TGCGCCAGCAGCTTGGGACAGGGAGGGGATGAGCAGTTCTTC.

This sequence joins TRBV5-1 and TRBJ1-1; D is unresolved. The CDR3 runs 13 residues. The ends were cut back, 0 bases at V and 11 bases at J, with 14 bases in the middle. Germline V gives CDR1 SGHRS, CDR2 YFSETQ. CDR3 region: CASSLVSGRKAFF. The CDR3 DNA reads TGCGCCAGCAGCTTGGTATCCGGGCGTAAGGCTTTCTTT.

The DNA of the CDR3 is TGCGCCAGCAGCCCGGCGGGAACTAACTATGGCTACACCTTC. As protein: CASSPAGTNYGYTF. The V gene is TRBV5-1, the J gene TRBJ1-2; D gene uncertain. The ends were cut back, 4 bases at V and 0 bases at J, with 10 bases in the middle. This CDR3 spans 14 amino acids. The germline CDR1 and CDR2 sequences are SGHRS and YFSETQ.

The chain has TRBV27 and TRBJ2-7, with D tentatively TRBD1 or TRBD2 (6 bases each). V dropped 3 bases and J dropped 3 bases, with 9 bases sitting between them. The CDR3 loop spans 13 amino acids. From germline, CDR1 is MNHEY and CDR2 SMNVEV (reference sequence). CDR3 region: CASSLEGGYEQYF. The CDR3 region has the DNA TGTGCCAGCAGTTTGGAGGGGGGCTACGAGCAGTACTTC.

J is TRBJ2-7 and V is TRBV4-3, with 15 bases identical to TRBD2. The CDR3 loop spans 15 amino acids. The junction had 8 bases not matched to a gene; V was cut back by 4 bases and J by 10 bases. Germline CDR1 LGHNA, CDR2 YSLEER. The CDR3 is CASSPDGTSGRKQYF. The CDR3 DNA follows: TGCGCCAGCAGCCCAGACGGGACTAGCGGGAGGAAACAGTACTTC.

This chain links TRBV28 with TRBJ1-1; D unresolved. Germline-derived CDR1 and CDR2 are MDHEN and SYDVKM. The V gene lost 6 bases and the J gene lost 0 bases, with 5 bases spanning the gap. The length of the CDR3 is 12 residues. CDR3: CASRGLNTEAFF. The CDR3 DNA follows: TGTGCCAGCAGGGGATTGAACACTGAAGCTTTCTTT.

The sample holds a few counts of this clone. This sequence joins TRBV30 and TRBJ1-4; TRBD1 matches 10 bases. There are 16 residues in the CDR3. Germline assignment: CDR1 GTSNPN and CDR2 SVGIG (reference sequence). The V gene end was trimmed by 3 bases and the J gene end by 5 bases; junction bases not matched to a gene: 9. CDR3 in amino acids: CAWRVWKGQGNEKLFF. CDR3 sequence (DNA): TGTGCCTGGAGAGTCTGGAAGGGACAGGGGAATGAAAAACTGTTTTTT.

The rearrangement uses TRBV7-2 and TRBJ1-1; maybe TRBD1 (6 bases). The CDR3 loop spans 15 amino acids. Between the trimmed V and J ends, which lost 5 bases and 1 base, there was a span of 14 bases. Germline V gene data show CDR1 as SGHTA and CDR2 as FQGNSA. The DNA of the CDR3 is TGTGCCAGCAGCCCGCTACAGGGTACGAACACTGAAGCTTTCTTT. As protein: CASSPLQGTNTEAFF.

V and J are TRBV5-4 and TRBJ1-1, with 8 positions matching TRBD1. Germline lookup yields CDR1 SGHNT and CDR2 YYREEE (reference sequence). The CDR3 has 15 amino acids. Unmatched junction bases numbered 10, after V lost 4 bases and J lost 5 bases. The CDR3 DNA is TGTGCCAGCAGCACGCTAAAGACAGGGGAAACTGAAGCTTTCTTT. This sequence encodes CASSTLKTGETEAFF.

The CDR3 sequence is CASVNGPYEQYF. CDR3 nucleotide sequence: TGTGCCAGCGTTAACGGACCCTACGAGCAGTACTTC. The chain employs TRBV2 and TRBJ2-7; D remains ambiguous. This CDR3 spans 12 amino acids. V lost 8 bases to trimming and J lost 2 bases, with 10 bases between them. Germline values: CDR1 SNHLY, CDR2 FYNNEI.

The sample holds one count of this clone. V usage is TRBV19 and J usage is TRBJ1-1, with 8 bases aligning to TRBD1. This CDR3 contains 14 residues. Per germline, CDR1 LNHDA and CDR2 SQIVND (reference sequence). V lost 6 bases to trimming and J lost 2 bases; unmatched junction nucleotides: 5. The DNA for the CDR3 is TGTGCCAGTAGCCACAGGGGGTACAACACTGAAGCTTTCTTT. Translation gives CASSHRGYNTEAFF.

The rearrangement uses TRBV20-1 and TRBJ1-6; D is perhaps TRBD1 (5 bases). This CDR3 is 14 amino acids long. The germline V and J ends were trimmed by 3 bases and 11 bases, with 17 bases remaining between them. Per the germline V gene, CDR1 is DFQATT and CDR2 is SNEGSKA (reference sequence). CDR3 sequence reads: CSASRGQGDTPLHF. The CDR3 DNA reads TGCAGTGCTAGTAGGGGCCAGGGTGACACACCCCTCCACTTT.

V gene TRBV18 combines with J gene TRBJ2-5; D gene uncertain. This CDR3 region has 13 residues. Looked up from germline, CDR1 is KGHSH and CDR2 is LQKENI. Deletions cut 2 bases from V and 1 base from J, with 5 bases between. The CDR3 coding sequence is TGTGCCAGCTCACCAAGGGCCCAAGAGACCCAGTACTTC. Residues: CASSPRAQETQYF.

The chain combines TRBV5-4 with TRBJ2-7; 8 nucleotides line up with TRBD2. Germline V gives CDR1 SGHNT, CDR2 YYREEE (reference sequence). After removal of 0 bases from V and 6 bases from J, the junction contained 8 bases not matched to a gene. The CDR3 totals 15 residues. Here the CDR3 reads CASSLAGLGPAEQYF. The DNA of the CDR3 is TGTGCCAGCAGCTTGGCGGGACTAGGCCCCGCCGAGCAGTACTTC.

V usage is TRBV27 and J usage is TRBJ2-3, with D unclear. Per the germline V gene, CDR1 is MNHEY and CDR2 is SMNVEV (reference sequence). The CDR3 contains 14 residues. With 3 bases removed from V and 6 bases from J, the gap between germline ends came to 13 bases. CDR3 nucleotides: TGTGCCAGCAGTTTGACAACTTGGATTGATACGCAGTATTTT. It yields the protein CASSLTTWIDTQYF.

The genes are TRBV28 and TRBJ1-1; D not resolved. Germline assignment: CDR1 MDHEN and CDR2 SYDVKM. This CDR3 is built from 12 residues. V lost 8 bases, J lost 4 bases, and 11 bases lay in between. The CDR3 DNA sequence: TGTGCCAGCCAATCTTACAGCACTGAAGCTTTCTTT. Residues: CASQSYSTEAFF.